The rows below give T cell receptor beta chains drawn from one sample of a study of CD8 T cells in Susac syndrome. TCRdb re-derived calls from the immunoSEQ multiplex PCR reads in MiXCR, one entry per CDR3 protein. This table holds about 200,000 distinct CDR3 sequences, roughly 90% found once. Sequencing was carried out using CD4+ T cells from PBMCs. Receptors originate from a human donor with Susac syndrome. The CDR3 runs from the conserved cysteine through the conserved F or W.

v_gene	j_gene	CDR3aa
TRBV5-4	TRBJ1-3	CASSLQGSENTIYF
TRBV5-1	TRBJ1-5	CASSLAPSNQPQHF
TRBV19	TRBJ1-1	CASSIAPGTEAFF
TRBV11-1	TRBJ2-2	CASSPRRVTGELFF
TRBV5-1	TRBJ1-6	CASSFETSSSPLHF
TRBV6-5	TRBJ1-6	CASREPGQGNSPLHF
TRBV12-3/TRBV12-4	TRBJ2-1	CASSLQQGYNEQFF
TRBV7-3	TRBJ1-1	CASSEGRGTEAFF
TRBV9	TRBJ2-2	CASSFRAGTGELFF
TRBV3-1	TRBJ1-1	CASSQESEAFF
TRBV25-1	TRBJ2-3	CASSERPRGRGDTQYF
TRBV9	TRBJ1-5	CASSRQTNQPQHF
TRBV20-1	TRBJ2-3	CSALSGLTDTQYF
TRBV20-1	TRBJ2-7	CSAIAGRGRYEQYF
TRBV6-1	TRBJ2-6	CASSSPKGGFSGANVLTF
TRBV5-4	TRBJ2-5	CASSWGGAETQYF
TRBV6-6	TRBJ2-1	CASSRGNQLNEQFF
TRBV20-1	TRBJ2-7	CSAPSGRGHEQYF
TRBV5-1	TRBJ2-7	CASSDVRYYEQYF
TRBV3-1	TRBJ2-4	CASITGSGGAGKNIQYF
TRBV3-1	TRBJ2-1	CASVATMGDEQFF
TRBV18	TRBJ1-5	CASSPGTANQPQHF
TRBV30	TRBJ1-4	CAWSPLSQNEKLFF
TRBV15	TRBJ1-3	CATSRDIGYSGNTIYF
TRBV24-1	TRBJ2-1	CATSDLGSGLNEQFF